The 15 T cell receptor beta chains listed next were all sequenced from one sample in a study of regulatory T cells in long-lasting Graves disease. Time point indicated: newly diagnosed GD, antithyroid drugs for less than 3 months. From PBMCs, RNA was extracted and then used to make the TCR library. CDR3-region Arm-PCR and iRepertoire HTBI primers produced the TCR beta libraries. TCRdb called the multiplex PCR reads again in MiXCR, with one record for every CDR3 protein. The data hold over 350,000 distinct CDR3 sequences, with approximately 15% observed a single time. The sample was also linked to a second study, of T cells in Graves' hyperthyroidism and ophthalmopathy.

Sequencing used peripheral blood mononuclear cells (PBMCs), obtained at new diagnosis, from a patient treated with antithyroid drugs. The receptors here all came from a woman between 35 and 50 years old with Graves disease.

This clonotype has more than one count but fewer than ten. CDR3 sequence reads: CSARPSGRVYNEQFF. Here the CDR3 DNA reads TGCAGTGCTAGACCTAGCGGGAGGGTTTACAATGAGCAGTTCTTC. The V and J genes are TRBV20-1 and TRBJ2-1; TRBD2 matches at 12 bases. The V gene's germline CDR1 is DFQATT and CDR2 SNEGSKA (reference sequence). After removal of 2 bases from V and 4 bases from J, the junction contained 3 bases not matched to a gene. The CDR3 sequence is 15 residues long.

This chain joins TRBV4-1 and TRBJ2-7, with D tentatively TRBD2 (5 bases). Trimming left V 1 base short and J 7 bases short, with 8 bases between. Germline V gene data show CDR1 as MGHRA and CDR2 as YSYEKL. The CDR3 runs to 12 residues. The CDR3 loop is CASSQGTGEQYF. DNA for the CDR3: TGCGCCAGCAGCCAAGGGACGGGGGAGCAGTACTTC.

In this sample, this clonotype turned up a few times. The CDR3 region is CASSERQQGSQPQHF. The CDR3 DNA is TGTGCCAGCAGTGAACGCCAACAGGGTAGTCAGCCCCAGCATTTT. This chain uses TRBV6-2 or TRBV6-3 with TRBJ1-5; weak D call: TRBD1 (6 bases). CDR1 is MNHEY and CDR2 is SVGEGT in the germline V gene. V was shortened by 5 bases and J by 6 bases, with 17 bases between the two germline ends. The CDR3 has 15 amino acids.

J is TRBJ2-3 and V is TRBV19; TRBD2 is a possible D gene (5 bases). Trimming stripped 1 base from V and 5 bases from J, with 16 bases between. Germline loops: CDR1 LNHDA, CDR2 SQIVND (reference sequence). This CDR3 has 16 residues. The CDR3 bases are TGTGCCAGTAGTATAGCCGGACTCCCCCCGGAAGATACGCAGTATTTT. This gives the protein CASSIAGLPPEDTQYF.

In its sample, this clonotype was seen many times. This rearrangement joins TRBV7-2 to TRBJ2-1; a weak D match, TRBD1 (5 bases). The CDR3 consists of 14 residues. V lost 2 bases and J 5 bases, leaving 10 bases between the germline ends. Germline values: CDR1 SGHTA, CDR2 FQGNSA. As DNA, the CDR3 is TGTGCCAGCAGCTTACTACAGGCTGACAATGAGCAGTTCTTC. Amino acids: CASSLLQADNEQFF.

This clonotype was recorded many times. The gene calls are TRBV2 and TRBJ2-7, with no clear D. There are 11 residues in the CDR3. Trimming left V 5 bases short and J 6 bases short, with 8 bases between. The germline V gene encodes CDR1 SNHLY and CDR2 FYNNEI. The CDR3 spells CASSIPLEQYF. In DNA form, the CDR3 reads TGTGCCAGCAGTATACCACTCGAGCAGTACTTC.

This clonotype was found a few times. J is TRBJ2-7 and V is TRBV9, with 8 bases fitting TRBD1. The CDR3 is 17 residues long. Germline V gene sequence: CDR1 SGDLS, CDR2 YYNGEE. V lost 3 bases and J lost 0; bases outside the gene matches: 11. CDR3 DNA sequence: TGTGCCAGCAGCGCAAGACAGGGGCCAGACATCTCCTACGAGCAGTACTTC. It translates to CASSARQGPDISYEQYF. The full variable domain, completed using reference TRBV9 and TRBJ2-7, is DSGVTQTPKHLITATGQRVTLRCSPRSGDLSVYWYQQSLDQGLQFLIQYYNGEERAKGNILERFSAQQFPDLHSELNLSSLELGDSALYFCASSARQGPDISYEQYFGPGTRLTVT.

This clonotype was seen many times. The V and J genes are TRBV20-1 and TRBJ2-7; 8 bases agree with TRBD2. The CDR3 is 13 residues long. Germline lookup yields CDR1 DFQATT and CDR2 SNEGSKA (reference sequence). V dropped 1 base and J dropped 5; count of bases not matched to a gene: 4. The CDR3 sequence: CSARAPTSDEQYF. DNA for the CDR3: TGCAGTGCTAGAGCTCCGACTAGCGACGAGCAGTACTTC.

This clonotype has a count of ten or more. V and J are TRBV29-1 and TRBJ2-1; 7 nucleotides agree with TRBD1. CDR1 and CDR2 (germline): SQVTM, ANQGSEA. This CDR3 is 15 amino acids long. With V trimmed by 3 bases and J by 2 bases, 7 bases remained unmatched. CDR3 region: CSVEAVGGAYNEQFF. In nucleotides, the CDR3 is TGCAGCGTTGAGGCTGTAGGGGGCGCCTACAATGAGCAGTTCTTC.

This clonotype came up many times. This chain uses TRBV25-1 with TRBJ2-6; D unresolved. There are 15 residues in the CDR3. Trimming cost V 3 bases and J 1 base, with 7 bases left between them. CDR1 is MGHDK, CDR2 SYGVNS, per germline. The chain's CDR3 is CASSEFVSGANVLTF. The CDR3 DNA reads TGTGCCAGCAGTGAGTTCGTATCTGGGGCCAACGTCCTGACTTTC.

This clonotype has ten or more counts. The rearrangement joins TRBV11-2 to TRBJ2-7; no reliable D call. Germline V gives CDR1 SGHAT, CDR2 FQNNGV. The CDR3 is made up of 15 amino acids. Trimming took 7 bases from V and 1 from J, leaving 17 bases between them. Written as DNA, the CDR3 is TGTGCCAGCACCCACACGACATTGCCTTCCTACGAGCAGTACTTC. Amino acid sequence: CASTHTTLPSYEQYF.

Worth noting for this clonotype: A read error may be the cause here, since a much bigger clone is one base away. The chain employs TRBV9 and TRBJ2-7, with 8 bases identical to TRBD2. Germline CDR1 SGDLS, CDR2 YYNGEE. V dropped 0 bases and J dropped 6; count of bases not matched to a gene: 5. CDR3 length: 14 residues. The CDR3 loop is CASSVAGGPSEQYF. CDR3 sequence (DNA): TGTGCCAGCAGCGTAGCGGGAGGGCCCAGCGAGCAGTACTTC.

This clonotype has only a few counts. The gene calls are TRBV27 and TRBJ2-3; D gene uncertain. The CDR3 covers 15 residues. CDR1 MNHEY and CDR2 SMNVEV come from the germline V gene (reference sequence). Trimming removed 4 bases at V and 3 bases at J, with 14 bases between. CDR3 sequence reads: CASSSQLGGTDTQYF. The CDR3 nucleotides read TGTGCCAGCAGTTCACAGCTCGGCGGAACAGATACGCAGTATTTT.

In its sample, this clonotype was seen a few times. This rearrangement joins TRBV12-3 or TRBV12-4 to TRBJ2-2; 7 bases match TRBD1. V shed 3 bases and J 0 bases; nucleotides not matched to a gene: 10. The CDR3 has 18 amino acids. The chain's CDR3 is CASSFWTGSIANTGELFF. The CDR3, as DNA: TGTGCCAGCAGTTTTTGGACAGGTTCTATCGCGAACACCGGGGAGCTGTTTTTT.

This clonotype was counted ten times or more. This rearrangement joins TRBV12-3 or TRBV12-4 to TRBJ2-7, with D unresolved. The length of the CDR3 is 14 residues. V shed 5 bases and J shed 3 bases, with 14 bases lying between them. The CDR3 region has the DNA TGTGCCAGCAGTCCCCAGTCGACCGTCTACGAGCAGTACTTC. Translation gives CASSPQSTVYEQYF.